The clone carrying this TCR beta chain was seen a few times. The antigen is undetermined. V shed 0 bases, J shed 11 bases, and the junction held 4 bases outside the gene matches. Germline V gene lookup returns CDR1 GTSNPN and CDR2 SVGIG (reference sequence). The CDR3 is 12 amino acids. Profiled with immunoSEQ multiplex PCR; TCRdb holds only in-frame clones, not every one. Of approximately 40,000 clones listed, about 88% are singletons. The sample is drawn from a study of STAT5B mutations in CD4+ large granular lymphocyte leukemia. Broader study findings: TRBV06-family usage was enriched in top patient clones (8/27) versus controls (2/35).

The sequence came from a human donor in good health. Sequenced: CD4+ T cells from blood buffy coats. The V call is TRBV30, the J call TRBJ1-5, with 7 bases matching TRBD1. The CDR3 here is CAWSVGGSSQHF. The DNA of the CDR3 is TGTGCCTGGAGTGTAGGGGGCTCGTCCCAGCATTTT.